These 9 T cell receptor beta chains share one sample of origin, sequenced in a study of T cell changes during pregnancy in multiple sclerosis (dated by TCRdb to about 2019). Receptor amplification or capture employed the immunoSEQ multiplex PCR assay. Imported from immuneACCESS, the table was reduced by TCRdb to in-frame sequences with V and J called. These copies leave out some clones; in studies compared against another copy, an unresolved V gene accounts for under half, and the cause of the remainder is not known. This sample gives some 22,000 clones in total; roughly 84% of them show up just once. Clones ranked in the top ten supply approximately 7.6% of the sample. Specimen: CD8+ T cells from peripheral blood mononuclear cells, collected before pregnancy. The receptors originated from a female donor with multiple sclerosis, enrolled in a pregnancy study.

This chain connects TRBV6-1 to TRBJ2-1; D uncertain. Per germline, CDR1 MNHNS and CDR2 SASEGT. This CDR3 is 13 amino acids long. The V end was cut by 2 bases, the J end by 4 bases, with 6 bases between. CDR3 DNA: TGTGCCAGCAGTGAATATAGATACAATGAGCAGTTCTTC. This sequence encodes CASSEYRYNEQFF.

The chain combines TRBV29-1 with TRBJ2-1; 8 bases are a match to TRBD2. CDR3 size: 18 residues. J gave up 8 bases and V 1 base, and 19 bases lay outside the gene matches. The germline V gene has CDR1 SQVTM and CDR2 ANQGSEA. CDR3 amino acids: CSVEGGTVREALVYEQFF. Written as DNA, the CDR3 is TGCAGCGTTGAAGGGGGGACCGTGCGGGAGGCCCTGGTGTATGAGCAGTTCTTC.

This clone was observed a handful of times. V is TRBV2 and J is TRBJ2-7; D call uncertain. CDR1 and CDR2 from the germline V gene are SNHLY and FYNNEI. The CDR3 has 13 amino acids. V lost 2 bases and J lost 1, with 6 bases in between. CDR3 nucleotide sequence: TGTGCCAGCAGTGAATTCCAGTCCTACGAGCAGTACTTC. It yields the protein CASSEFQSYEQYF.

This rearrangement joins TRBV30 to TRBJ2-2, with D possibly being TRBD2 (6 bases). The length of the CDR3 is 13 residues. CDR1 GTSNPN and CDR2 SVGIG come from the germline V gene (reference sequence). V was pared by 5 bases and J by 5 bases, with 12 bases between. In DNA form, the CDR3 reads TGTGCCTGGGGCGGGGAGCAAACCGGGGAGCTGTTTTTT. Its translation is CAWGGEQTGELFF.

V and J are TRBV19 and TRBJ2-1, with a possible D match to TRBD2 (5 bases). The germline V and J ends were trimmed by 2 bases and 7 bases, with 18 bases remaining between them. The germline CDR1 and CDR2 sequences are LNHDA and SQIVND (reference sequence). The length of the CDR3 is 16 residues. Here the CDR3 reads CASSISFGLANNEQFF. DNA of the CDR3: TGTGCCAGTAGTATAAGTTTTGGGCTAGCAAATAATGAGCAGTTCTTC.

This clone came up once. The rearrangement uses TRBV27 and TRBJ2-3; 14 bases agree with TRBD2. Trimming at V came to 5 bases and at J to 5 bases, leaving 6 bases not matched to a gene. This CDR3 is built from 16 residues. CDR1 MNHEY and CDR2 SMNVEV come from the germline V gene (reference sequence). The CDR3 region is CASSPGTSGRGDTQYF. CDR3 sequence (DNA): TGTGCCAGCAGTCCGGGGACTAGCGGGAGAGGAGATACGCAGTATTTT.

The rearrangement joins TRBV2 to TRBJ1-2; D not certain. CDR3 length equals 13 residues. Germline V gives CDR1 SNHLY, CDR2 FYNNEI. The germline V and J ends were trimmed by 3 bases and 5 bases, with 10 bases remaining between them. The CDR3 loop reads CASSEALLYGYTF. The CDR3, as DNA: TGTGCCAGCAGTGAGGCTCTACTATATGGCTACACCTTC.

The gene calls are TRBV10-3 and TRBJ2-7, with D maybe TRBD1 (6 bases). The V and J ends lost 8 bases and 6 bases respectively, with 17 bases between them. The germline V gene has CDR1 ENHRY and CDR2 SYGVKD. The length of the CDR3 is 13 residues. CDR3 region: CAIVRGFGSEQYF. The CDR3 DNA follows: TGTGCCATCGTTAGGGGGTTCGGCAGCGAGCAGTACTTC.

Only a few counts were recorded for this clone. This sequence joins TRBV27 and TRBJ2-7; TRBD2 is a possible D gene (6 bases). The CDR3 has 13 residues. Deletions cut 4 bases from V and 2 bases from J, with 9 bases between. The germline gives CDR1 MNHEY, CDR2 SMNVEV (reference sequence). The CDR3 here is CASSYREPYEQYF. The CDR3 DNA is TGTGCCAGCAGTTACCGGGAGCCCTACGAGCAGTACTTC.